The T cell receptor (beta chain) under discussion was sequenced for a study of shared clonotypes between healthy human individuals. Overall study findings and caveats: Naive subsets generally exceeded memory subsets in estimated richness.

V was clipped by 6 bases and J by 10 bases; unmatched bases: 7. The CDR3 spans 13 residues. The germline CDR1 and CDR2 sequences are MNHEY and SMNVEV (reference sequence). Sorted-subset replicate PCR reactions were performed with around 200 ng DNA, corresponding to tens of thousands of T cell genomes. Sequencing used immunoSEQ multiplex PCR; TCRdb keeps in-frame clones, though not all of them. The sample lists 2.5 million or so clones, roughly 92% occurring once. A remark on this clone: Its specificity is not known.

Subsets obtained from CD4+ cells comprised CD45RA+ naive and CD45RA-negative memory cells. Material: naive CD4+ T cells sorted from blood. Subset denoted: CD45RA+ positively selected. The J gene is TRBJ1-1, the V gene TRBV27, with TRBD1 matching over 11 bases. The sequence was collected from a man aged 18-30 years in good health. The CDR3 protein is CASRLGQGASAFF. The CDR3 nucleotides read TGTGCCAGCAGGCTTGGACAGGGGGCGTCAGCTTTCTTT.